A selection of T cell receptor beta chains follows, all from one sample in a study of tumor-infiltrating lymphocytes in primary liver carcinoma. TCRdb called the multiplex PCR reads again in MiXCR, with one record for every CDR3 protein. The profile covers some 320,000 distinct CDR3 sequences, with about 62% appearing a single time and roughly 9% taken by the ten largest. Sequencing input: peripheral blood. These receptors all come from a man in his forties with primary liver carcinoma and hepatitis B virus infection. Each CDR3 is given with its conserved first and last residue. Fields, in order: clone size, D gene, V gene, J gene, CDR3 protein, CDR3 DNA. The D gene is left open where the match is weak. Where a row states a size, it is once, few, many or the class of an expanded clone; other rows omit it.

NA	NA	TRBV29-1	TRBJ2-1	CSVEGVGPRIDKQFF	TGCAGCGTTGAAGGAGTGGGACCTCGGATCGATAAGCAGTTCTTC
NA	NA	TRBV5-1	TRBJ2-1	CASSLEGGPRDYNEQFF	TGCGCCAGCAGCTTGGAAGGGGGGCCGAGGGATTACAATGAGCAGTTCTTC
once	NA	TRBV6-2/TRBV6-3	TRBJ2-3	CVSSSAETQYF	TGTGTCAGCAGTTCGGCAGAAACGCAGTATTTT
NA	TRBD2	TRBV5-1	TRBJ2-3	CASSQTPGGDTQYF	TGCGCCAGCAGCCAAACTCCGGGGGGGGATACGCAGTATTTT
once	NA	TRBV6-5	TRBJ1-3	CASSSRAVISGDTIYF	TGTGCCAGCAGTTCCCGTGCCGTGATCTCTGGAGACACCATATATTTT
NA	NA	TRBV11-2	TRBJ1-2	CAISSPDRVVYGCTF	NA
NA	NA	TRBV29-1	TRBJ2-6	CSVLDTSFGVNVLTF	TGCAGCGTCCTGGACACCTCCTTTGGGGTCAACGTCCTGACTTTC
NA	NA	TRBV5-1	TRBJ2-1	CASSGGAPGAEQFF	TGCGCCAGCAGCGGCGGGGCCCCCGGGGCTGAGCAGTTCTTC
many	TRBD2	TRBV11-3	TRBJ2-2	CASSWTSGAPGELFF	TGTGCCAGCAGCTGGACTAGCGGGGCGCCCGGGGAGCTGTTTTTT
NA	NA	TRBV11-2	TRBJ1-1	CASSLGVVGFAEAFF	TGTGCCAGCAGCTTGGGAGTTGTAGGGTTCGCTGAAGCTTTCTTT
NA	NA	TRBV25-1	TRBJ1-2	CASRGEVWGYTF	TGTGCCAGCAGAGGGGAGGTTTGGGGCTACACCTTC
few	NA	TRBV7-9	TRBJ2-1	CASRYGQAMIHEQFF	TGTGCCAGTAGATACGGGCAGGCGATGATACATGAGCAGTTCTTC
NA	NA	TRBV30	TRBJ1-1	CAWSAGLEAFF	TGTGCCTGGAGTGCGGGACTCGAAGCTTTCTTT
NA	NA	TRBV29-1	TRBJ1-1	CSVDEGGNTEALF	TGCAGCGTTGATGAGGGTGGGAACACTGAAGCTTTATTT
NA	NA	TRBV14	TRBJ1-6	CASSLGRGYNSPLHF	TGTGCCAGCAGCCTCGGGAGGGGATATAATTCACCCCTCCACTTT
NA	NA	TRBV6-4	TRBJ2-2	CASSRRGATGELFF	TGTGCCAGCAGTAGACGGGGCGCGACCGGGGAGCTGTTTTTT
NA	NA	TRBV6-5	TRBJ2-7	CASNSLSSYEQYF	TGTGCCAGCAATTCCCTAAGTTCTTACGAGCAGTACTTT
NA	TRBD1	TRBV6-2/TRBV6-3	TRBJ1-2	CASSYYGTALNYGYTF	TGTGCCAGCAGTTACTACGGGACAGCCCTAAACTATGGCTACACCTTC
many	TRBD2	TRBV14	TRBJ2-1	CASSAGYSGRSDEQFF	TGTGCCAGCTCAGCTGGATACAGCGGGAGAAGCGATGAGCAGTTCTTC
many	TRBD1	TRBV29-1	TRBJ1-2	CSVGQGEDGYTF	TGCAGCGTCGGACAGGGGGAGGATGGCTACACCTTC
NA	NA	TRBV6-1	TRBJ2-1	CASSPMYGNNEQFF	TGTGCCAGCAGCCCAATGTACGGAAACAATGAGCAGTTCTTC
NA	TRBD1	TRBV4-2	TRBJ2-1	CASSQADREVVEQFF	TGTGCCAGCAGCCAAGCCGACAGGGAAGTAGTCGAGCAGTTCTTC
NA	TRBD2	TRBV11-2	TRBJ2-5	CAGSLGRQGLAGQETQYF	TGTGCCGGCAGCTTAGGTCGACAGGGACTAGCGGGTCAAGAGACCCAGTACTTC